A single sample gave rise to the 28 T cell receptor beta chains below, sequenced in a study of T cells in Graves' hyperthyroidism and ophthalmopathy. TCR beta CDR3 regions were amplified from RNA. The primer set for the first-round RT-PCR of the TCR CDR3 was HTBI. Using its own MiXCR run on the multiplex PCR reads, TCRdb lists one record per CDR3 protein. Of a few hundred thousand distinct CDR3 sequences listed, 12% to 15% were seen once; the top ten hold 5.3%. The sequenced sample consisted of blood. The receptors shown here come from a woman aged 18-35 years with Graves' hyperthyroidism.

This clonotype was recorded at least ten times. The chain has TRBV3-1 and TRBJ2-1; D remains ambiguous. In germline, CDR1 is LGHDT, CDR2 YNNKEL (reference sequence). V gave up 2 bases and J gave up 6 bases, with 5 bases separating them. The CDR3 totals 12 residues. CDR3 nucleotides: TGTGCCAGCAGCCAAAGTGCCAATGAGCAGTTCTTC. It codes for CASSQSANEQFF.

At least ten counts were recorded for this clonotype. V and J are TRBV2 and TRBJ1-2, with D unclear. Between the trimmed V and J ends, which lost 10 bases and 5 bases, there was a span of 20 bases. Per the germline V gene, CDR1 is SNHLY and CDR2 is FYNNEI. The CDR3 loop spans 14 amino acids. CDR3 DNA: TGTGCCACCACCCCAGAAGTAACGGGGTATGGCTACACCTTC. Translated, it gives CATTPEVTGYGYTF.

The sample holds many counts of this clonotype. The CDR3 sequence is CASSPGAHSYNEQFF. DNA for the CDR3: TGTGCCAGCAGCCCGGGGGCCCATTCGTACAATGAGCAGTTCTTC. The rearrangement uses TRBV11-2 and TRBJ2-1; D could derive from TRBD1 or TRBD2 (6 bases each). CDR3 length equals 15 residues. V shed 5 bases and J shed 4 bases, with 15 bases lying between them. CDR1 is SGHAT, CDR2 FQNNGV, per germline.

The chain carries TRBV11-1 and TRBJ1-1; D remains ambiguous. Trimming took 3 bases from V and 7 from J, leaving 18 bases between them. The CDR3 covers 15 residues. Germline loops: CDR1 SGHAT, CDR2 FQDESV (reference sequence). CDR3 in amino acids: CASSFGPNGVDEAFF. The CDR3 nucleotides read TGTGCCAGCAGCTTTGGGCCCAACGGTGTGGATGAAGCTTTCTTT.

Ten or more counts support this clonotype. The rearrangement uses TRBV28 and TRBJ1-5; D gene unclear. The CDR3 loop spans 13 amino acids. Trimming cost V 5 bases and J 1 base, with 6 bases left between them. The V gene's germline CDR1 is MDHEN and CDR2 SYDVKM. The CDR3 DNA follows: TGTGCCAGCAGTCCTCCGAGCAATCAGCCCCAGCATTTT. Encoded protein: CASSPPSNQPQHF.

This clonotype was detected ten times or more. The chain combines TRBV12-3 or TRBV12-4 with TRBJ2-7; no reliable D call. The CDR3 runs to 13 residues. The ends were cut back, 6 bases at V and 3 bases at J, with 12 bases in the middle. CDR3 coding DNA: TGTGCCAGCAGGCCCGGAATACTCTACGAGCAGTACTTC. This codes for CASRPGILYEQYF.

This clonotype was found many times. This chain links TRBV12-3 or TRBV12-4 with TRBJ2-5, with unresolved D. CDR3 length: 12 residues. The germline V and J ends were trimmed by 5 bases and 5 bases, with 9 bases remaining between them. The chain's CDR3 is CASSRVRETQYF. The CDR3 coding sequence is TGTGCCAGCAGTAGGGTTCGCGAGACCCAGTACTTC.

This clonotype has a handful of counts. The chain uses TRBV20-1 and TRBJ2-5; 9 bases match TRBD2. Germline V lookup: CDR1 DFQATT, CDR2 SNEGSKA (reference sequence). The ends lost 3 bases at V and 5 bases at J; junction bases unmatched: 4. There are 13 residues in the CDR3. CDR3 amino acids: CSASSGSEETQYF. The CDR3 DNA is TGCAGTGCTAGTAGCGGGAGCGAGGAGACCCAGTACTTC.

A few counts support this clonotype. The chain has TRBV5-1 and TRBJ2-2; D is undetermined. This CDR3 has 15 amino acids. CDR1 is SGHRS and CDR2 is YFSETQ in the germline V gene. V was pared by 6 bases and J by 4 bases, with 16 bases between. This CDR3 is CASKDQTLSTGELFF. CDR3 in DNA: TGCGCCAGCAAGGACCAAACCCTCAGCACCGGGGAGCTGTTTTTT.

This clonotype was detected many times. The J gene is TRBJ2-7, the V gene TRBV28; 7 bases map to TRBD2. The ends lost 2 bases at V and 3 bases at J; junction bases unmatched: 10. The CDR3 totals 16 residues. In germline, CDR1 is MDHEN, CDR2 SYDVKM. The CDR3 DNA sequence: TGTGCCAGCAGTTTAGGAACTCTGGCGGGAGTCTACGAGCAGTACTTC. It codes for CASSLGTLAGVYEQYF. The whole variable domain, filled in from reference TRBV28 and TRBJ2-7, reads DVKVTQSSRYLVKRTGEKVFLECVQDMDHENMFWYRQDPGLGLRLIYFSYDVKMKEKGDIPEGYSVSREKKERFSLILESASTNQTSMYLCASSLGTLAGVYEQYFGPGTRLTVT.

With respect to this clonotype: A much larger clone sits a single nucleotide away, making a read error possible. The chain employs TRBV12-5 and TRBJ2-7; 9 nucleotides align to TRBD1. The DNA end lines up better with TRBJ2-1; the J call may be wrong. This CDR3 comprises 14 residues. Germline CDR1 and CDR2: LGHNT and FRNRAP. The CDR3 sequence: CASCRGQGVGEQFF. The CDR3 nucleotides are TGTGCTAGTTGCCGGGGACAGGGCGTTGGCGAGCAGTTCTTC.

This clonotype was seen at least ten times. This chain links TRBV6-1 with TRBJ1-2; TRBD1 is a possible D gene (5 bases). V was shortened by 1 base and J by 6 bases, with 9 bases between the two germline ends. The germline V gene encodes CDR1 MNHNS and CDR2 SASEGT. The CDR3 extends over 13 amino acids. The CDR3 DNA reads TGTGCCAGCAGTGAAGTCCAACAGGATGGCTACACCTTC. Translation: CASSEVQQDGYTF.

This clonotype was counted at least ten times. J is TRBJ1-5 and V is TRBV28; D possibly corresponds to TRBD1 (5 bases). V was pared by 6 bases and J by 4 bases, with 13 bases between. The CDR3 covers 14 residues. The germline V gene encodes CDR1 MDHEN and CDR2 SYDVKM. The chain's CDR3 is CASSDPGPNQPQHF. CDR3 sequence (DNA): TGTGCCAGCAGCGACCCGGGGCCGAATCAGCCCCAGCATTTT.

This chain connects TRBV7-9 to TRBJ2-6, with D perhaps TRBD2 (6 bases). V was pared by 1 base and J by 2 bases, with 15 bases between. This CDR3 is 18 amino acids long. Germline assignment: CDR1 SEHNR and CDR2 FQNEAQ (reference sequence). Here the CDR3 DNA reads TGTGCCAGCAGCTTAGGGGTGGGGGGATCCGCTGGGGCCAACGTCCTGACTTTC. Protein product: CASSLGVGGSAGANVLTF. Looking up the rest from reference TRBV7-9 and TRBJ2-6 gives the full variable domain: DTGVSQNPRHKITKRGQNVTFRCDPISEHNRLYWYRQTLGQGPEFLTYFQNEAQLEKSRLLSDRFSAERPKGSFSTLEIQRTEQGDSAMYLCASSLGVGGSAGANVLTFGAGSRLTVL.

On this clonotype itself: An end of the junction does not agree with germline; a read error may underlie this. V gene TRBV19 combines with J gene TRBJ2-4, with TRBD1 identical over 8 bases. Germline V gene lookup returns CDR1 LNHDA and CDR2 SQIVND (reference sequence). The CDR3 covers 11 residues. The CDR3 coding sequence is TGTGCCAGTATGATGGACAGGGAGAGGCACTTC. The encoded protein is CASMMDRERHF.

The CDR3 DNA follows: TGTGCCAGCAGCTCGATCCCCGGGACAAACAATGAGCAGTTCTTC. Residues: CASSSIPGTNNEQFF. The V call is TRBV7-9, the J call TRBJ2-1, with a tentative D call TRBD1 (6 bases). CDR1 is SEHNR and CDR2 is FQNEAQ in the germline V gene (reference sequence). This CDR3 is 15 amino acids long. V lost 4 bases, J lost 5 bases, and 15 bases lay in between.

This clonotype was seen repeatedly, ten times or more. The chain carries TRBV6-1 and TRBJ2-7; D might be TRBD1 (5 bases). V was shortened by 3 bases and J by 3 bases, with 15 bases between the two germline ends. The CDR3 totals 15 residues. Germline CDR1 reads MNHNS; CDR2 reads SASEGT. Here the CDR3 reads CASSDKGVQDYEQYF. DNA for the CDR3: TGTGCCAGCAGTGATAAAGGGGTACAAGACTACGAGCAGTACTTC.

A few counts support this clonotype. The V gene is TRBV20-1, the J gene TRBJ1-2, with 7 bases identical to TRBD1. The trim removed 1 base at V and 3 bases at J, leaving 8 bases unmatched. CDR1 and CDR2 from the germline V gene are DFQATT and SNEGSKA (reference sequence). The CDR3 length is 15 residues. In nucleotides, the CDR3 is TGCAGTGCTAGAGTCCCGGGACAGAGCCACTATGGCTACACCTTC. Translating gives CSARVPGQSHYGYTF.

This chain connects TRBV10-1 to TRBJ2-7; D not certain. V shed 4 bases and J shed 0 bases, with 7 bases lying between them. CDR3 length equals 13 residues. Germline CDR1 is WNHNN and CDR2 is SYGVQD (reference sequence). The CDR3 bases are TGCGCCAGCAGTGGGGTCGGCTCCTACGAGCAGTACTTC. Its translation is CASSGVGSYEQYF.

This clonotype showed up many times. This chain joins TRBV30 and TRBJ2-2; D call uncertain. This CDR3 has 11 amino acids. Germline V lookup: CDR1 GTSNPN, CDR2 SVGIG (reference sequence). V was cut by 2 bases and J by 5 bases, with 3 bases left in between. The CDR3 is CAWSLTGELFF. For the CDR3, the DNA is TGTGCCTGGAGTTTGACCGGGGAGCTGTTTTTT.

This clonotype was seen ten or more times. The rearrangement uses TRBV27 and TRBJ2-1, with D perhaps TRBD2 (5 bases). CDR1 MNHEY and CDR2 SMNVEV come from the germline V gene (reference sequence). The CDR3 length is 12 residues. Trimming took 2 bases from V and 8 from J, leaving 7 bases between them. CDR3: CASSLLGDEQFF. DNA for the CDR3: TGTGCCAGCAGTTTACTCGGGGATGAGCAGTTCTTC.

The rearrangement links TRBV7-9 to TRBJ2-7; D unresolved. Germline V lookup: CDR1 SEHNR, CDR2 FQNEAQ (reference sequence). V dropped 2 bases and J dropped 10 bases, with 9 bases sitting between them. This CDR3 is 11 amino acids long. The CDR3 sequence: CASSLLRGQYF. For the CDR3, the DNA is TGTGCCAGCAGCTTACTACGAGGCCAGTACTTC.

J is TRBJ2-7 and V is TRBV5-1; possibly TRBD1 or TRBD2 for D (6 bases each). Germline CDR1 reads SGHRS; CDR2 reads YFSETQ. The V and J ends lost 4 bases and 4 bases respectively, with 12 bases between them. CDR3 length: 13 amino acids. The CDR3 sequence is CASSAQGRYEQYF. The CDR3 DNA reads TGCGCCAGCAGCGCTCAGGGGAGGTACGAGCAGTACTTC.

The J gene is TRBJ2-7, the V gene TRBV10-3; D possibly matches TRBD1 or TRBD2 (5 bases each). Germline V lookup: CDR1 ENHRY, CDR2 SYGVKD. This CDR3 comprises 15 residues. The V end was cut by 6 bases, the J end by 1 base, with 16 bases between. The CDR3 sequence is CAIRRIRDGSYEQYF. For the CDR3, the DNA is TGTGCCATCAGGCGGATCCGGGACGGTTCCTACGAGCAGTACTTC.

As to this clonotype: Mismatch with germline at one junction end may stem from a read error. V gene TRBV12-3 or TRBV12-4 combines with J gene TRBJ2-1, with 16 bases matching TRBD2. This CDR3 has 19 amino acids. DNA of the CDR3: TGTGCCAGCTCCCTTTCGGGGACTAGCGGGAGGGCCTCCTCCAATGAGCAGTTCTTC. Encoded protein: CASSLSGTSGRASSNEQFF.

The sample holds a few counts of this clonotype. The rearrangement uses TRBV6-5 and TRBJ2-7, with 7 bases lining up with TRBD1. Germline V gene sequence: CDR1 MNHEY, CDR2 SVGAGI. The V gene end was trimmed by 4 bases and the J gene end by 0 bases; junction bases not matched to a gene: 3. The CDR3 extends over 14 amino acids. CDR3 loop: CASSLWDSSYEQYF. In nucleotides, the CDR3 is TGTGCCAGCAGTTTATGGGACAGCTCCTACGAGCAGTACTTC.

This clonotype was seen repeatedly, ten times or more. V is TRBV15 and J is TRBJ2-7, with D perhaps TRBD1 or TRBD2 (5 bases each). The V end was cut by 1 base, the J end by 2 bases, with 9 bases between. The CDR3 sequence is 14 residues long. Germline-derived CDR1 and CDR2 are LNHNV and YYDKDF (reference sequence). The CDR3 here is CATSRGDGAYEQYF. The CDR3 DNA reads as TGTGCCACCAGCAGAGGGGACGGAGCCTACGAGCAGTACTTC.

This clonotype was counted many times. The rearrangement links TRBV7-9 to TRBJ1-2; D is perhaps TRBD1 (5 bases). With 4 bases removed from V and 9 bases from J, the gap between germline ends came to 9 bases. The CDR3 consists of 11 residues. Germline CDR1 and CDR2: SEHNR and FQNEAQ (reference sequence). This CDR3 is CASSWGDSYTF. The CDR3 DNA sequence: TGTGCCAGCAGCTGGGGCGACAGCTACACCTTC.